The 2 T cell receptor beta chains presented below share a single source sample, sequenced in a study of blood T cell repertoires in COVID-19. Method: immunoSEQ multiplex PCR; TCRdb's copy keeps in-frame clones and lacks some. This sample carries a few hundred thousand clones, about 86% of them seen once, and the ten largest clones take roughly 14%. Material for sequencing was peripheral blood. The receptors were sampled from a person aged 70 to 85 with COVID-19, enrolled during active disease.

The gene calls are TRBV3-1 (or the pseudogene TRBV3-2) and TRBJ1-1, with D possibly TRBD1 on 6 matching bases. There are 17 residues in the CDR3. The ends were cut back, 3 bases at V and 3 bases at J, with 20 bases in the middle. Germline V gene lookup returns CDR1 LGHDT and CDR2 YNNKEL (reference sequence). The CDR3 DNA sequence: TGTGCCAGCAGCCATGATACTACAACAGGGAGGGACACTGAAGCTTTCTTT. Translation gives CASSHDTTTGRDTEAFF.

This chain connects TRBV5-6 to TRBJ2-5, with 9 bases fitting TRBD1. With V trimmed by 5 bases and J by 0 bases, 5 bases remained unmatched. The CDR3 contains 15 residues. CDR1 and CDR2 (germline): SGHDT, YYEEEE. The CDR3 DNA reads TGTGCCAGCAGACGGGACAGGGTGTACCAAGAGACCCAGTACTTC. It translates to CASRRDRVYQETQYF.